This T cell receptor (beta chain) emerged from a study of CD8+CD57+ T cells in acquired aplastic anemia. On the study more broadly: DNA per sorted CD4+ or CD8+ sample ranged about 0.19 to 30 ug, averaging roughly 3.2 ug.

Study-wide findings and caveats: Sharing between patients and controls was observed for around 30 CD8+ CDR3 sequences.

Using genomic DNA as the template, TCR beta VDJ and CDR3 profiling was carried out. TCRdb called the reads again in MiXCR, with one record for every CDR3 protein. The sample has fewer than 250,000 distinct CDR3 sequences, 47% seen once. CD8+CD57+ cell expansion, shown by flow cytometry, had occurred in the patients selected for sequencing. Every patient presented with severe acquired aplastic anemia. Germline V lookup: CDR1 MNHEY, CDR2 SVGAGI. The CDR3 is made up of 14 amino acids. Trimming took 0 bases from V and 4 from J, leaving 7 bases between them. This clonotype was picked up many times. The antigen remains undetermined.

The rearrangement links TRBV6-5 to TRBJ1-5, with D uncertain. The sequence was collected from a human donor with aplastic anemia. Specimen: sorted CD4+, CD8+, or CD8+CD57+ T cells (not recorded which) from PBMCs. This CDR3 reads CASSYSGVNQPQHF. CDR3 sequence (DNA): TGTGCCAGCAGTTACTCAGGAGTAAATCAGCCCCAGCATTTT.